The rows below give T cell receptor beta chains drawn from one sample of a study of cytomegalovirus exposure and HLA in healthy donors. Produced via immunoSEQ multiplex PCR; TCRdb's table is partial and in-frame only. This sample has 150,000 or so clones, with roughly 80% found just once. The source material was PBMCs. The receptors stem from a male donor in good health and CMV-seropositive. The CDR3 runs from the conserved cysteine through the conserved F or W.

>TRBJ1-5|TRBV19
CASSIGTGGFQPQHF
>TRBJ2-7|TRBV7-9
CASSLKRGQGRYEQYF
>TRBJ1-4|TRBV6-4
CASSDSSRGTTNEKLFF
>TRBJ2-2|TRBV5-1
CASSLVSPSVVVSTGELFF
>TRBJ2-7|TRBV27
CASSLRRGTYEQYF
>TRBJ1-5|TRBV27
CASKPLRTGISGNQPQHF
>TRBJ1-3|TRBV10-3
CAISESDRTGNTIYF
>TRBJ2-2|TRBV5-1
CASSPLAGGLGTGELFF
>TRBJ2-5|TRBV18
CASSPPGKGEETQYF
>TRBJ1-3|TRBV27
CASSLSLPGSSGNTIYF
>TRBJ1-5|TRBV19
CASSRGDQPQHF
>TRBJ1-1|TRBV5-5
CASSLGGTGKDTEAFF
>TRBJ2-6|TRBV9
CASSETQGSGANVLTF
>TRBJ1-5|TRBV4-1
CASSQGLTEDRTQHF
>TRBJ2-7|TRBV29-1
CSVGQGEQYF
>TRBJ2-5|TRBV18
CASSPPQRETQYF